What follows is one TCR beta chain and its context. Its antigen is still unknown. There are 16 residues in the CDR3. Unmatched junction bases numbered 8, after V lost 4 bases and J lost 1 base. Germline V lookup: CDR1 KGHSH, CDR2 LQKENI. The method was immunoSEQ multiplex PCR; TCRdb's version includes in-frame clones alone and lacks a portion of them. The table shows around 80,000 clones, with around 85% occurring only once. This entry belongs to a study of a mutant IDH1 vaccine in newly diagnosed glioma. Across the whole study: The patients were given eight vaccinations, one each in weeks 1, 3, 5, 7, 11, 15, 19 and 23. Mean patient age was around 40 years; about 60% were male and 37.5% female.

Noted time point: week 23, last vaccination. It was 300 ug of mutant IDH1 20-mer peptide that made up each vaccine dose, given with topical imiquimod. This clonotype originated in a woman in her fifties or sixties with glioma. The material sequenced was PBMCs, taken from a glioma patient whose treatment included an IDH1 peptide vaccine. The chain combines TRBV18 with TRBJ1-1, with TRBD1 identical over 8 bases. The CDR3 DNA reads as TGTGCCAGCTCACAGCAGGGGGCGGGTGCGAACACTGAAGCTTTCTTT. This sequence encodes CASSQQGAGANTEAFF.